This record covers a single T cell receptor beta chain. Its antigen is undetermined. The source of the sample is a study of Graves' ophthalmopathy and Graves' hyperthyroidism. Looking at the study overall: Cases classed as stable hyperthyroidism had no ophthalmopathy within 18 months of follow-up.

CDR3 length: 16 amino acids. Per germline, CDR1 SNHLY and CDR2 FYNNEI. Trimming removed 4 bases from V and 5 bases from J; junction bases left unmatched: 13. Study results and caveats: Detected in blood as well were most expanded thyroid clonotypes with frequency above 0.001.

Researchers took RNA transcripts and amplified TCR beta CDR3 regions from them. An opening RT-PCR round employed HTBI primers and preceded a second-round multiplex PCR. Each CDR3 protein is one row after TCRdb ran MiXCR on the multiplex PCR reads. The repertoire has 1 million to 1.3 million distinct CDR3 sequences, less than 45% of them found once; the top ten carry approximately 12%. The sequencing input was peripheral blood or thyroid tissue (not recorded which). This chain joins TRBV2 and TRBJ1-1; 7 bases agree with TRBD1. This receptor was identified in an adult man with Graves' hyperthyroidism. The DNA for the CDR3 is TGTGCCAGCAGTGCCTATGTCGAACAGGGGTGGACTGAAGCTTTCTTT. Protein sequence: CASSAYVEQGWTEAFF.